The clone carrying this T cell receptor beta chain has more than one count but fewer than ten. CDR3 size: 16 residues. Trimming took 6 bases from V and 3 from J; bases not matched to a gene: 11. Germline assignment: CDR1 SEHNR and CDR2 FQNEAQ (reference sequence). The data belong to a study of T-cell reconstitution after alpha-beta-depleted transplantation in children. Construction of the TCRbeta library involved unique molecular identifiers. MiXCR, applied by TCRdb to the PCR reads, yields one record per CDR3 protein. This table has more than 250,000 distinct CDR3 sequences, 9.9% appearing once. This receptor was identified in a human donor who donated a stem cell graft to a child with SCID. V gene TRBV7-9 combines with J gene TRBJ1-1; 9 bases match TRBD1. Sequenced here: PBMCs from the stem cell graft donor, sampled from the stem cell graft. DNA of the CDR3: TGTGCCAGCAGACGTCCCGGGACAGGGTTGGACACTGAAGCTTTCTTT. Protein sequence: CASRRPGTGLDTEAFF.